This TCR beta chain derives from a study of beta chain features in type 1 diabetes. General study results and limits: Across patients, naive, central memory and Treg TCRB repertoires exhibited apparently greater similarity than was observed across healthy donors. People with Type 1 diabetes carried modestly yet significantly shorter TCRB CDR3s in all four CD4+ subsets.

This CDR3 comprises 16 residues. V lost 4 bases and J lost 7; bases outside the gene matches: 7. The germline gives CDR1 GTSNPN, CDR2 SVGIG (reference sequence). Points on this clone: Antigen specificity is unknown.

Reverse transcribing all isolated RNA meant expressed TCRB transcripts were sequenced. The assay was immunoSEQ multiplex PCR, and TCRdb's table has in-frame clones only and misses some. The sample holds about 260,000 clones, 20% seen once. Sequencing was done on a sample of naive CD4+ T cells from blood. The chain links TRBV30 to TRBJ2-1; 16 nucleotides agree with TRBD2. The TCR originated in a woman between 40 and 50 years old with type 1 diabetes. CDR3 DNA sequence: TGTGCCTGGAACCCGGGACTAGCGGGAGGGCGGAATGAGCAGTTCTTC. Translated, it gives CAWNPGLAGGRNEQFF.